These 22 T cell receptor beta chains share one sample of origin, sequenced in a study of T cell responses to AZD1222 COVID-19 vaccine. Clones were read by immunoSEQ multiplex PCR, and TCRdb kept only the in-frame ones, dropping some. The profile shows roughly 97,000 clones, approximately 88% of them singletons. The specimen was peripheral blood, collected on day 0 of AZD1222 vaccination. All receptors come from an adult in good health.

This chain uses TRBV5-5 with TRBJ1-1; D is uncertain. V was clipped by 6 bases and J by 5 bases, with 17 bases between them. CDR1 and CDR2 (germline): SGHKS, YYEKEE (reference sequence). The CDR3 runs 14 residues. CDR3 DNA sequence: TGTGCCAGCATCCTTCGAGGGCGAAGAACTGAAGCTTTCTTT. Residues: CASILRGRRTEAFF.

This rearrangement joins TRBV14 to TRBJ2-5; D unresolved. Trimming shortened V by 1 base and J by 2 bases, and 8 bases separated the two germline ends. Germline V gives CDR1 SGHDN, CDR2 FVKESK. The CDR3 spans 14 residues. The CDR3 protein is CASSQVGRQETQYF. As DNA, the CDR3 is TGTGCCAGCAGCCAAGTGGGTAGACAAGAGACCCAGTACTTC.

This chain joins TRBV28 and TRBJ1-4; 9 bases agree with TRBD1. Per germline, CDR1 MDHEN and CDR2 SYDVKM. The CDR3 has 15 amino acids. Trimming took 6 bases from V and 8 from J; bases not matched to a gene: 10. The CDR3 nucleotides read TGTGCCAGCAGCCCGGCCGGGACAGGGAAGGAAAAACTGTTTTTT. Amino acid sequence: CASSPAGTGKEKLFF. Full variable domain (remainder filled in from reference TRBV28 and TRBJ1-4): DVKVTQSSRYLVKRTGEKVFLECVQDMDHENMFWYRQDPGLGLRLIYFSYDVKMKEKGDIPEGYSVSREKKERFSLILESASTNQTSMYLCASSPAGTGKEKLFFGSGTQLSVL.

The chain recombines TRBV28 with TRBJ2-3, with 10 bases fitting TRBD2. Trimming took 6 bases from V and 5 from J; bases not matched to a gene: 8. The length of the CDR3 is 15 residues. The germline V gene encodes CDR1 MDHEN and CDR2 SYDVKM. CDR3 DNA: TGTGCCAGCAGAACTAGCGGGACCCCCAAAGATACGCAGTATTTT. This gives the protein CASRTSGTPKDTQYF.

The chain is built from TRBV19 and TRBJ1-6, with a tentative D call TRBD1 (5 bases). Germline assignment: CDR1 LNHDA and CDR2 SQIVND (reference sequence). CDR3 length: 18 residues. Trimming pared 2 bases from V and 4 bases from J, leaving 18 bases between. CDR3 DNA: TGTGCCAGTAGTATATCCAAAAGATCGGGACGTTATAATTCACCCCTCCACTTT. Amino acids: CASSISKRSGRYNSPLHF.

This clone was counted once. CDR3 in amino acids: CASSPTSTGNTEAFF. CDR3 bases: TGTGCCAGCAGCCCGACAAGTACGGGAAACACTGAAGCTTTCTTT. The chain has TRBV5-5 and TRBJ1-1; D remains unclear. The CDR3 has 15 residues. Looked up from germline, CDR1 is SGHKS and CDR2 is YYEKEE (reference sequence). The V end was cut by 4 bases, the J end by 2 bases, with 15 bases between.

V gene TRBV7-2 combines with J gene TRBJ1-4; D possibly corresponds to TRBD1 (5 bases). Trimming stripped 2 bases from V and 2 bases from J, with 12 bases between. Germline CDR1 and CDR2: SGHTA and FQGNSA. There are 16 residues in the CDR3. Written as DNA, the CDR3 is TGTGCCAGCAGCTTACGGTCAGGGATTACTAATGAAAAACTGTTTTTT. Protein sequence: CASSLRSGITNEKLFF.

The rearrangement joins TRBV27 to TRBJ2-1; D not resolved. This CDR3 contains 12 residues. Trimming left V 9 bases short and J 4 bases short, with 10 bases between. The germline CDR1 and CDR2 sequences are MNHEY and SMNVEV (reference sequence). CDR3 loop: CASKSLYNEQFF. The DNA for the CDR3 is TGTGCCAGTAAATCCCTGTACAATGAGCAGTTCTTC.

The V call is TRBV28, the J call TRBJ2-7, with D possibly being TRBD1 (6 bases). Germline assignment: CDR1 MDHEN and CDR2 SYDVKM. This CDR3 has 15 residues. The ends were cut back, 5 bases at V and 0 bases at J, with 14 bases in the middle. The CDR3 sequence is CASSKRTETSYEQYF. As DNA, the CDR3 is TGTGCCAGCAGTAAGCGGACAGAGACCTCCTACGAGCAGTACTTC.

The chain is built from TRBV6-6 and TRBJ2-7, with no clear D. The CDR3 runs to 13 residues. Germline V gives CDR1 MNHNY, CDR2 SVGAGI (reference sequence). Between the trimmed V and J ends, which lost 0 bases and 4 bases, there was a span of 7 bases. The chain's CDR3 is CASSYSGLYEQYF. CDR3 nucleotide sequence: TGTGCCAGCAGTTACTCGGGTTTATACGAGCAGTACTTC.

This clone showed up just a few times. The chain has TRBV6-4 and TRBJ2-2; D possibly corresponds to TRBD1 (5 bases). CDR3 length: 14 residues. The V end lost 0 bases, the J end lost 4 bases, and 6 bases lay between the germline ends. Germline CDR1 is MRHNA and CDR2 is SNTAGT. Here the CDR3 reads CASSDSDSTGELFF. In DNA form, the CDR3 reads TGTGCCAGCAGTGACTCTGACAGCACCGGGGAGCTGTTTTTT.

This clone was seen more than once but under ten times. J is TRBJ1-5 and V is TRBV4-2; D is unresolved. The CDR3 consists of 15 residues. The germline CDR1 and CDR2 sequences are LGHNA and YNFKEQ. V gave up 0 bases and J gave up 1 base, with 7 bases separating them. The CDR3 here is CASSQDIRSNQPQHF. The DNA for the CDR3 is TGTGCCAGCAGCCAAGATATCCGCAGCAATCAGCCCCAGCATTTT.

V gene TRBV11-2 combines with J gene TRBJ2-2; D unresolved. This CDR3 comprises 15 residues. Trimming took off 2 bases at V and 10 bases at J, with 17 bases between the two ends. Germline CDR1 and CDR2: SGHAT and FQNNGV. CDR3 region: CASSLPFTLGKELFF. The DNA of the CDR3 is TGTGCCAGCAGCTTACCATTCACCCTGGGGAAGGAGCTGTTTTTT.

DNA of the CDR3: TGTGCCAGCAGTACCCGAACAGGGATGCGAGCTGAAGCTTTCTTT. It translates to CASSTRTGMRAEAFF. This chain links TRBV27 with TRBJ1-1; D is perhaps TRBD1 (6 bases). The germline V gene encodes CDR1 MNHEY and CDR2 SMNVEV (reference sequence). Trimming stripped 5 bases from V and 6 bases from J, with 19 bases between. The CDR3 loop spans 15 amino acids.

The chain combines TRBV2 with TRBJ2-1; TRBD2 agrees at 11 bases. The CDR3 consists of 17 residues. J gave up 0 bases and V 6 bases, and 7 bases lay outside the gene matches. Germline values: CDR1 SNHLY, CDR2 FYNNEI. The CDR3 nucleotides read TGTGCCAGCAGAGGACTAGCGGGTATGAGCTCCTACAATGAGCAGTTCTTC. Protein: CASRGLAGMSSYNEQFF.

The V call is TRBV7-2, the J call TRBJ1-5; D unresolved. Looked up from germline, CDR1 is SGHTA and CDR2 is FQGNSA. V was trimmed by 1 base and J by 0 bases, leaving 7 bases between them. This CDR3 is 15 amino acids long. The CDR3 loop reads CASSLGSSSNQPQHF. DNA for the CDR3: TGTGCCAGCAGCTTAGGCAGTAGTAGCAATCAGCCCCAGCATTTT.

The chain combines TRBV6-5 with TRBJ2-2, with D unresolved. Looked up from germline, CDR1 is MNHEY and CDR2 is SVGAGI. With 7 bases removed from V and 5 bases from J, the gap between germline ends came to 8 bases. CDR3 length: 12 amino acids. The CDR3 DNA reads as TGTGCCAGCAAGCACCAGACCGGGGAGCTGTTTTTT. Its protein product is CASKHQTGELFF.

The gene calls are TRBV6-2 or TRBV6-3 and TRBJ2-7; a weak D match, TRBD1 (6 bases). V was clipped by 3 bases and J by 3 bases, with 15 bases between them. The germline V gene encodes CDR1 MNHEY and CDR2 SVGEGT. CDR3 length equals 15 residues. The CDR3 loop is CASSYQGPILYEQYF. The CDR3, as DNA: TGTGCCAGCAGTTATCAGGGGCCGATACTCTACGAGCAGTACTTC.

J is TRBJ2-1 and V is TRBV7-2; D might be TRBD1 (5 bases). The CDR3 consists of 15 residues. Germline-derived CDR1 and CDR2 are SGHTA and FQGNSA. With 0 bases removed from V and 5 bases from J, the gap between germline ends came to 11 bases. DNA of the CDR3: TGTGCCAGCAGCTTAGCCCCCTCAGGGAACAATGAGCAGTTCTTC. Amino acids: CASSLAPSGNNEQFF.

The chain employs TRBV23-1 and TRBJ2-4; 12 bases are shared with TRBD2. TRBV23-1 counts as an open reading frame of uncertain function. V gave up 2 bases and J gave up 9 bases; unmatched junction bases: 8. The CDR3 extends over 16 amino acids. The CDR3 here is CASSQLRLAGESIQYF. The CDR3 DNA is TGCGCCAGCAGTCAACTCCGACTAGCGGGAGAGTCCATTCAGTACTTC.

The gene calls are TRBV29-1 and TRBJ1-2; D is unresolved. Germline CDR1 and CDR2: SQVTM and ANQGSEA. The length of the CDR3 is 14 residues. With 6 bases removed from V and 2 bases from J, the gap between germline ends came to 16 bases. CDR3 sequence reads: CSVDDEGRNYGYTF. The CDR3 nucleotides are TGCAGCGTCGATGATGAAGGCCGGAACTATGGCTACACCTTC.

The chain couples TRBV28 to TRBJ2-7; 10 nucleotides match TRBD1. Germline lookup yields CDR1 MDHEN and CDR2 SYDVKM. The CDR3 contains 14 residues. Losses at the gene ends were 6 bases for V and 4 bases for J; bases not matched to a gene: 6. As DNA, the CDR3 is TGTGCCAGCAGGCGACAGGGGGCTTCTTACGAGCAGTACTTC. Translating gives CASRRQGASYEQYF.